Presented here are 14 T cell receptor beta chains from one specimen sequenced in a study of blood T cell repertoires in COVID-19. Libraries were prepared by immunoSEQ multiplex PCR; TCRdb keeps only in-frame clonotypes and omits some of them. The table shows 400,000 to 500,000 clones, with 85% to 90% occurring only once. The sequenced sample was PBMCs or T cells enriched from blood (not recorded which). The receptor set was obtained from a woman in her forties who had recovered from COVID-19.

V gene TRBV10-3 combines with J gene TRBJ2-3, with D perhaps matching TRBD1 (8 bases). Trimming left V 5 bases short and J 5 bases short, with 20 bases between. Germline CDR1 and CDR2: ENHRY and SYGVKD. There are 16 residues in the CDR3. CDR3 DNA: TGTGCCATCAGTTTTGGACAGGGAGGGGCGGGAGATACGCAGTATTTT. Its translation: CAISFGQGGAGDTQYF.

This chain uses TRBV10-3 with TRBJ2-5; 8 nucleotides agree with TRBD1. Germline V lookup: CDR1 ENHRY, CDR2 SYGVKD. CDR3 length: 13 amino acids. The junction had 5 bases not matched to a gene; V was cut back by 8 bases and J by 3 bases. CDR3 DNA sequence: TGTGCCATCGGGCCAGGGGGCGAAGAGACCCAGTACTTC. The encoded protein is CAIGPGGEETQYF.

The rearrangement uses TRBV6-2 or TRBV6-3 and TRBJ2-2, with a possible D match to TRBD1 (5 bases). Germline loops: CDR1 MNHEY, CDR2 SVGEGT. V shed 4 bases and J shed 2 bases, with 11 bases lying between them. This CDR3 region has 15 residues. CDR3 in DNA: TGTGCCAGCAGTTGGGGCAGGCTAAACACCGGGGAGCTGTTTTTT. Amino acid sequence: CASSWGRLNTGELFF.

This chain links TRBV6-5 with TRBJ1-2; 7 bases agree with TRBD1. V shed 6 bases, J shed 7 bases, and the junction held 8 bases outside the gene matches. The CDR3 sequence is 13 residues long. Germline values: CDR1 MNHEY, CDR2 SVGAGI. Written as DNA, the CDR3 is TGTGCCAGCAGCCTAGGGACAGCCCGTGGCTACACCTTC. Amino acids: CASSLGTARGYTF.

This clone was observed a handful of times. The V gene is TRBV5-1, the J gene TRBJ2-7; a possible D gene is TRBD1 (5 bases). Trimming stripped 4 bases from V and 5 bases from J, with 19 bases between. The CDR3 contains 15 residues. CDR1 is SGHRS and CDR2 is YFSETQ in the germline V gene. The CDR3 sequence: CASSDVGREFDEQYF. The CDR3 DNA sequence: TGCGCCAGCAGCGATGTGGGCAGGGAATTCGACGAGCAGTACTTC. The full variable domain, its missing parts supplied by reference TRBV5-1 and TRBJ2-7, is KAGVTQTPRYLIKTRGQQVTLSCSPISGHRSVSWYQQTPGQGLQFLFEYFSETQRNKGNFPGRFSGRQFSNSRSEMNVSTLELGDSALYLCASSDVGREFDEQYFGPGTRLTVT.

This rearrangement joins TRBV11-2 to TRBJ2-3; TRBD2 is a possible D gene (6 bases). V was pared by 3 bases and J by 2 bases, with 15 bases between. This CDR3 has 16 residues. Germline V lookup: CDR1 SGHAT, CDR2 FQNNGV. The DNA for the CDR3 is TGTGCCAGCAGCTTGGCCCCGGGAGCGAACACAGATACGCAGTATTTT. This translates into CASSLAPGANTDTQYF.

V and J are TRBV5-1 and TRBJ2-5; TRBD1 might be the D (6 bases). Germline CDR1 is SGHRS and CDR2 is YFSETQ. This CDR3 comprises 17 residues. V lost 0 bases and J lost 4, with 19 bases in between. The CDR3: CASSLGVFRGAGETQYF. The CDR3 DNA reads TGCGCCAGCAGCTTGGGGGTGTTCAGGGGCGCAGGAGAGACCCAGTACTTC.

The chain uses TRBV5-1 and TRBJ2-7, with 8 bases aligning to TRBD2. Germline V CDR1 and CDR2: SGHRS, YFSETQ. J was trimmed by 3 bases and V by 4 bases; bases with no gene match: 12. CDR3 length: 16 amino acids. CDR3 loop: CASSKDTGTRNYEQYF. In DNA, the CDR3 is TGCGCCAGCAGCAAGGATACCGGGACTAGAAACTACGAGCAGTACTTC. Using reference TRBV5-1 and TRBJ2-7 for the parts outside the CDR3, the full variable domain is KAGVTQTPRYLIKTRGQQVTLSCSPISGHRSVSWYQQTPGQGLQFLFEYFSETQRNKGNFPGRFSGRQFSNSRSEMNVSTLELGDSALYLCASSKDTGTRNYEQYFGPGTRLTVT.

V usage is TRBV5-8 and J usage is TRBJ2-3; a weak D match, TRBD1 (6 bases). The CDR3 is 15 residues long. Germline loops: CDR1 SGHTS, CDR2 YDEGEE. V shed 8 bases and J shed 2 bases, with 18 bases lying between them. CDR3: CARTLAGAATDTQYF. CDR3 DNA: TGTGCCAGGACTCTGGCAGGGGCTGCCACAGATACGCAGTATTTT. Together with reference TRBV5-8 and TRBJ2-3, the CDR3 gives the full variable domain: EAGVTQSPTHLIKTRGQQATLRCSPISGHTSVYWYQQALGLGLQFLLWYDEGEERNRGNFPPRFSGRQFPNYSSELNVNALELEDSALYLCARTLAGAATDTQYFGPGTRLTVL.

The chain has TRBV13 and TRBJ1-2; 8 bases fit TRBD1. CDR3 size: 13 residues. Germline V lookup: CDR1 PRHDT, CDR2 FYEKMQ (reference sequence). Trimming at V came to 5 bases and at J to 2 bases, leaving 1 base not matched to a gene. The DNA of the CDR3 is TGTGCCAGCAGCGACAGGGGAAACTATGGCTACACCTTC. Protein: CASSDRGNYGYTF.

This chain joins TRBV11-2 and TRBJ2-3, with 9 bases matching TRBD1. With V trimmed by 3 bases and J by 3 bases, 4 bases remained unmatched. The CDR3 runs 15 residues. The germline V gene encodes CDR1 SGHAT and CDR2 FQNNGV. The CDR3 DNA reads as TGTGCCAGCAGCTTGGACAGGGGAGGAACAGATACGCAGTATTTT. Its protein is CASSLDRGGTDTQYF.

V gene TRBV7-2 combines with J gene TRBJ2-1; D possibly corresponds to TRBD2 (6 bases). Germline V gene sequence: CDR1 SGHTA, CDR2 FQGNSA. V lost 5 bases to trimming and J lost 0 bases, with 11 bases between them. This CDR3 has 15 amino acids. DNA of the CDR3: TGTGCCAGCAGCCCTAATAGCGGCTCCTACAATGAGCAGTTCTTC. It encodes CASSPNSGSYNEQFF.

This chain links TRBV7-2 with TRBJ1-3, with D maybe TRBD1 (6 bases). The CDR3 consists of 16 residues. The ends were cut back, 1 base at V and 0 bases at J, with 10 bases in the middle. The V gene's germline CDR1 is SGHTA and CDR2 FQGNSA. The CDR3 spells CASSLGGQSSGNTIYF. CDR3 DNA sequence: TGTGCCAGCAGCTTAGGAGGACAGAGCTCTGGAAACACCATATATTTT. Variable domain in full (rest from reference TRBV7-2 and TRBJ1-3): GAGVSQSPSNKVTEKGKDVELRCDPISGHTALYWYRQSLGQGLEFLIYFQGNSAPDKSGLPSDRFSAERTGGSVSTLTIQRTQQEDSAVYLCASSLGGQSSGNTIYFGEGSWLTVV.

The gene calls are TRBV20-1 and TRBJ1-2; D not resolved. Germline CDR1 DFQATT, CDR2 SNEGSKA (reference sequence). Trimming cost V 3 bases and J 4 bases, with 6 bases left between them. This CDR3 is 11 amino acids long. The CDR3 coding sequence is TGCAGTGCTAGTCCAATCTATGGCTACACCTTC. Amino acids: CSASPIYGYTF.